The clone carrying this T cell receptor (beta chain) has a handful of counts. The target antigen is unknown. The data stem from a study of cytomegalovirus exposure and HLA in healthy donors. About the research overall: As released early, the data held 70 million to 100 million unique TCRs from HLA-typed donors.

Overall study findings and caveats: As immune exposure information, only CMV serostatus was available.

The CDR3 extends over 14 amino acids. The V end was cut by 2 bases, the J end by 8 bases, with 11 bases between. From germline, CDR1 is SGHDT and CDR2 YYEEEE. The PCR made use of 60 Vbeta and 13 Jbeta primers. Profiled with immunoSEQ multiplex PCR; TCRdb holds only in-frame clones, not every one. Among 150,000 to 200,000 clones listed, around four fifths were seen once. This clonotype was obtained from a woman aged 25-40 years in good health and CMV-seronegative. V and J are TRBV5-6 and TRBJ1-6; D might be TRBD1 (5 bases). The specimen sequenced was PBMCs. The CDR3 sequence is CASSLQEPDSPLHF. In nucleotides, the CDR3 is TGTGCCAGCAGCTTACAGGAGCCGGATTCACCCCTCCACTTT.